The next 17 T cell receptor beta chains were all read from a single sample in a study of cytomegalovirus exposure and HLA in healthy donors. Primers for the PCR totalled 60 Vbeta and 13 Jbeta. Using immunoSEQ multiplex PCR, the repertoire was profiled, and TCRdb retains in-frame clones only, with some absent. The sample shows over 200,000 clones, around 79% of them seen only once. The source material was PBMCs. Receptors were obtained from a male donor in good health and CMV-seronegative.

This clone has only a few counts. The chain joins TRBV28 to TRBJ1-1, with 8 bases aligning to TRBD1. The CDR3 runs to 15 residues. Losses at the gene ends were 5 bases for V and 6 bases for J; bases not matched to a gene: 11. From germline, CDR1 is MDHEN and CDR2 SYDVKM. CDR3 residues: CASSPTRTGSAEAFF. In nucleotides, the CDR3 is TGTGCCAGCAGTCCTACGAGGACAGGGAGCGCTGAAGCTTTCTTT.

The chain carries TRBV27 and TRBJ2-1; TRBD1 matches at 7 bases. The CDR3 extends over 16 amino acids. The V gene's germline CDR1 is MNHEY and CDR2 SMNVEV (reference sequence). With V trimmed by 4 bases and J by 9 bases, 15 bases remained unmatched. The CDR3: CASSSLTGKFYGEQFF. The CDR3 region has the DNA TGTGCCAGCAGTTCCTTGACAGGGAAGTTTTATGGTGAGCAGTTCTTC.

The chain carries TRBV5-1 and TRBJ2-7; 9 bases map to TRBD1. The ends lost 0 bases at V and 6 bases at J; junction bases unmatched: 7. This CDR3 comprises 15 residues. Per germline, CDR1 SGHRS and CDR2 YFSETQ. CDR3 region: CASSLETGQGFEQYF. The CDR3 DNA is TGCGCCAGCAGCTTGGAAACGGGACAGGGTTTCGAGCAGTACTTC.

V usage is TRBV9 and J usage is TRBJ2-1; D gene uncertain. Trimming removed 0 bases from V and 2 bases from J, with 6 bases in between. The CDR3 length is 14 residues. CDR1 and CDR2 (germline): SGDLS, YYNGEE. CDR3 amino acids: CASSVATAYNEQFF. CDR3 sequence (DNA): TGTGCCAGCAGCGTAGCTACGGCCTACAATGAGCAGTTCTTC. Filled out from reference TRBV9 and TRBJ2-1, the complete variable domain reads DSGVTQTPKHLITATGQRVTLRCSPRSGDLSVYWYQQSLDQGLQFLIQYYNGEERAKGNILERFSAQQFPDLHSELNLSSLELGDSALYFCASSVATAYNEQFFGPGTRLTVL.

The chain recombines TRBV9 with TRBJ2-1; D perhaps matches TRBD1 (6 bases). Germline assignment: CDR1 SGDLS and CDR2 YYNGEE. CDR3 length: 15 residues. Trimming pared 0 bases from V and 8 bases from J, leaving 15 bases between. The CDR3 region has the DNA TGTGCCAGCAGCGTAGAGGGCAGGGGTGGCGATGAGCAGTTCTTC. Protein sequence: CASSVEGRGGDEQFF.

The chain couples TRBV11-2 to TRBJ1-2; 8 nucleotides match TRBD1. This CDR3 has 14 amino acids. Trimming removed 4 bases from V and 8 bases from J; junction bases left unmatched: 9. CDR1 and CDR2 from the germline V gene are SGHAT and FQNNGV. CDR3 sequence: CASSSDRVKGGYTF. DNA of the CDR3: TGTGCCAGCAGCTCGGACAGGGTCAAGGGCGGCTACACCTTC. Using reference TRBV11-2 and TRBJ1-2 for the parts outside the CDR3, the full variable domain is EAGVAQSPRYKIIEKRQSVAFWCNPISGHATLYWYQQILGQGPKLLIQFQNNGVVDDSQLPKDRFSAERLKGVDSTLKIQPAKLEDSAVYLCASSSDRVKGGYTFGSGTRLTVV.

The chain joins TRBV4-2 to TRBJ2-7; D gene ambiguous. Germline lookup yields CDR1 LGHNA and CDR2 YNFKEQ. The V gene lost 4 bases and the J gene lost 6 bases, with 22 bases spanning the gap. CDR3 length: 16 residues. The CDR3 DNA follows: TGTGCCAGCAGCCCCCAGTTCAAACACGAGACTTCCGAGCAGTACTTC. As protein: CASSPQFKHETSEQYF.

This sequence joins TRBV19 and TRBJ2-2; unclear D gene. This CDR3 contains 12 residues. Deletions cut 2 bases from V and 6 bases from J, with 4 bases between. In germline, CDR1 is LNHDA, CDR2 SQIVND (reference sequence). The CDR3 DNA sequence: TGTGCCAGTAGTATACAGGCCGGGGAGCTGTTTTTT. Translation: CASSIQAGELFF. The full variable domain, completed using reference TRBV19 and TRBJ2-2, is DGGITQSPKYLFRKEGQNVTLSCEQNLNHDAMYWYRQDPGQGLRLIYYSQIVNDFQKGDIAEGYSVSREKKESFPLTVTSAQKNPTAFYLCASSIQAGELFFGEGSRLTVL.

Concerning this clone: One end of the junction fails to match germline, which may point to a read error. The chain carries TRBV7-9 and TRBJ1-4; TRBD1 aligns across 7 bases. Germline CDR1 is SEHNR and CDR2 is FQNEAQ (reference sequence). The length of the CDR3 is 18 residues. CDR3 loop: CSSSLGRQGFLSNEKLFF. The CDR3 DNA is TGTTCCAGCAGCTTGGGCCGACAGGGATTTTTATCTAATGAAAAACTGTTTTTT.

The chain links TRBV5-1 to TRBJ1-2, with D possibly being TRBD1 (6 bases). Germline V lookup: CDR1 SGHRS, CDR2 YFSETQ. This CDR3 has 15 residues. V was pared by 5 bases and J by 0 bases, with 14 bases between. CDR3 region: CASRLDRTANYGYTF. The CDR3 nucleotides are TGCGCCAGCAGACTCGACCGGACAGCTAACTATGGCTACACCTTC.

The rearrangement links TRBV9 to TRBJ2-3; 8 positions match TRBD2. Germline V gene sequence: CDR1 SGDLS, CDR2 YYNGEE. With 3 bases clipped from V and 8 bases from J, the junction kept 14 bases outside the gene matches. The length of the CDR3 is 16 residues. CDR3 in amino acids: CASSARTSWVGGTQYF. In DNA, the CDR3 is TGTGCCAGCAGCGCCCGGACTAGCTGGGTTGGGGGTACGCAGTATTTT.

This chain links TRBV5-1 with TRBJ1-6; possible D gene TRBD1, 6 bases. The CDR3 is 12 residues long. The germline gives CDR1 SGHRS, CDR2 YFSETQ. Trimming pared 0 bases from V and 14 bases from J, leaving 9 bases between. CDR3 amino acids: CASSLEGHSLHF. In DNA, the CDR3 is TGCGCCAGCAGCTTGGAGGGACATTCCCTCCACTTT.

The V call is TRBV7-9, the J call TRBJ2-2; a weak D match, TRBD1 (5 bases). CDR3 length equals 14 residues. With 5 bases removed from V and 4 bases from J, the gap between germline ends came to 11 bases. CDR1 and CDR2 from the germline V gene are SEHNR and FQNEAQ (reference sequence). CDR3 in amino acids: CASSPPQGTGELFF. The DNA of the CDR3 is TGTGCCAGCAGCCCCCCCCAGGGCACCGGGGAGCTGTTTTTT.

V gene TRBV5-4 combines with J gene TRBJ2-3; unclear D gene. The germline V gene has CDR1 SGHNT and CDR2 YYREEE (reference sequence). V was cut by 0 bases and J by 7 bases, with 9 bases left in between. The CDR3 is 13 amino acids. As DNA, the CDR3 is TGTGCCAGCAGCTTGGTGTCAGAAAATACGCAGTATTTT. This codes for CASSLVSENTQYF.

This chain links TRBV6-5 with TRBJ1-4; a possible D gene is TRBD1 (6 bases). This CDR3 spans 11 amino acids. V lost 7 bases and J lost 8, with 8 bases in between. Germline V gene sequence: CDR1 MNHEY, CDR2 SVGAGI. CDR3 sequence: CASKGGEKLFF. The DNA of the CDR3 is TGTGCCAGCAAGGGGGGGGAAAAACTGTTTTTT.

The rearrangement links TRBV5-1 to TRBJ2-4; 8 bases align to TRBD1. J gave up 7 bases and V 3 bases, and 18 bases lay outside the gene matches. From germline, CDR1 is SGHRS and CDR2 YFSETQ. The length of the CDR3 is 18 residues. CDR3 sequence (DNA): TGCGCCAGCAGCTCATCCAAGGGACAGGTCTTGGGTATGAACATTCAGTACTTC. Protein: CASSSSKGQVLGMNIQYF.

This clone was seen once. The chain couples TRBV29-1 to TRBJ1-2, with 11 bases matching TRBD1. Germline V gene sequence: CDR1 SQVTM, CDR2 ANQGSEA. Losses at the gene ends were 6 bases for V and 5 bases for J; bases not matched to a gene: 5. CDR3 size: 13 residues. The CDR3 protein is CSVGRDRGYGYTF. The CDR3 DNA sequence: TGCAGCGTGGGACGGGACAGGGGGTATGGCTACACCTTC.